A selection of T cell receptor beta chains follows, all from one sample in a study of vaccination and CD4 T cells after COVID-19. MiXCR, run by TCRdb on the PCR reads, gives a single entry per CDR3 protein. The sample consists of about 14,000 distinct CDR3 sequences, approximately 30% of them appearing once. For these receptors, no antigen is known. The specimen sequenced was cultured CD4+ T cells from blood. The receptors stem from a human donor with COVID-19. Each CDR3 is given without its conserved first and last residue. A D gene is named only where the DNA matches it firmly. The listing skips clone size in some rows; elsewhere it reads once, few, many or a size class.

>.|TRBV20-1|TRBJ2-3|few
SARVGSGSPNGDTQY
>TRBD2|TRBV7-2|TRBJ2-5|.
ASSGRTSGRYQETQY
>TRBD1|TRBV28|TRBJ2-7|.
ASIPRGRSYEQY
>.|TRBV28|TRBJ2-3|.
ASTRRNTQY
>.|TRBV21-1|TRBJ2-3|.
ASSGSSGRSGTDTQY
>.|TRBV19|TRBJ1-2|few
ASSMKQTYGYT
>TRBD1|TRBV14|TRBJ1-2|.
ASSPVVGQGGEDGYT
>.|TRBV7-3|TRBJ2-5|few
ASSLTPQETQY
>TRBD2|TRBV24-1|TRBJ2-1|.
ATARGGGGNEQF
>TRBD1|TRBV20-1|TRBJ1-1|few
SARGGQGMREAF
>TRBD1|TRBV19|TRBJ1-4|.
ASRGGQGARHEKLF
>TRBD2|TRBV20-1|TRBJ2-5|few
SAPAGGLQETQY
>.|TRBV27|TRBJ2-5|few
ASSFSGAETQY
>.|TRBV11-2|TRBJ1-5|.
ASSLTSGGGNQPQH
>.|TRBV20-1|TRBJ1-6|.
SARPSGGLSSYNSPLH
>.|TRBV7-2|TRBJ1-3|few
ASSYTRTGNTIY
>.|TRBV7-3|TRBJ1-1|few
ASSLSGVSPEAF
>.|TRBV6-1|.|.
ASGQTGGGNQPQY
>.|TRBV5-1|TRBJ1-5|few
ASSGGDNQPQH
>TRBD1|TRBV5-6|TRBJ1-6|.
ASSSQGAGVFNSPLH
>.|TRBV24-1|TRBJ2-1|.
ATSDFSGYNEQF
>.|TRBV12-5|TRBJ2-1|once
ASGFSRGHEQF
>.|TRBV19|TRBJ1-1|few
ASSIDSLNTEAF
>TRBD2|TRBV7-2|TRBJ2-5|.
ASSPSIAGGRETQY
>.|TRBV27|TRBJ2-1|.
ASWGGLGRGEQF
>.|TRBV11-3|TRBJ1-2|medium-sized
ASSLEGRGGNYGYT
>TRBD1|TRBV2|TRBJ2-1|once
ASRDRGRYNEQF
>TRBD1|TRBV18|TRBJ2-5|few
ASSRRQGEETQY
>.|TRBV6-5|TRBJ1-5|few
ASSYSGGANQPQH
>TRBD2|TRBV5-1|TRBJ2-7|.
ASSFSGVSSYEQY
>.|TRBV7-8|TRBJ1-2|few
ASSLVIQNYGYT
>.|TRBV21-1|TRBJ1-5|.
ASSKGRGTGAPIRHQPQH
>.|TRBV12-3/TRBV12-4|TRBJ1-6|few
ASSSWATYNSPLH
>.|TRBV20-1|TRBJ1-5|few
SAPGDLGGGNQPQH
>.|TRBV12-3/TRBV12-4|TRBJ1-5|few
ASRGDGRDPQH
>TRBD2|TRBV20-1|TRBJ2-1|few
SARDFGGAAYEQF
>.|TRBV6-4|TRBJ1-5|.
ASSDEWGTHRDQPQH
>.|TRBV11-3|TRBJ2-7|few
ASSLISHEQY
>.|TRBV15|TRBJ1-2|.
ATSSTGPWGYT
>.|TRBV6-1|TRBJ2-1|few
ASRGTLYNEQF
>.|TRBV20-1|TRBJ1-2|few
SAREGTRPGT
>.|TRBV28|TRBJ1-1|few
ASRQGLNTEAF
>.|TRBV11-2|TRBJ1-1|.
ASSLLRVLNTEAF
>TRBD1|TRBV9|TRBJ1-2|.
ASSVDETGNHYGYT
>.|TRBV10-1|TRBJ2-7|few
ASSEYRVTEQY
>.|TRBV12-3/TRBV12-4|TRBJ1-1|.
ASSFYGAGRTEAF
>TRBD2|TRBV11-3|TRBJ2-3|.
ASRPGMGRGSTDTQY
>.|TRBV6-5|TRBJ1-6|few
ASSSGSGNSPLH
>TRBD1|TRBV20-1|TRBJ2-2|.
SGDRATGELF
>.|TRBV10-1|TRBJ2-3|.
ASSESGGTDTQY
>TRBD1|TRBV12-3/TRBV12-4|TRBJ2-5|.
ASRAGTGVGETQY
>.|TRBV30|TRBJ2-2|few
AWRGDTGELF
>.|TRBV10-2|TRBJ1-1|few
ASSETKNTEAF
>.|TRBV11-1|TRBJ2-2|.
ASRLVGSSNTGELF